This record looks at one TCR beta chain sequence and its context. Its antigen remains unknown. This entry comes from a study of OX40 agonist ivuxolimab in advanced cancers. General study findings and limits: Several nonresponders also turned out to have low normalized T-cell clonal expansion.

Data came from immunoSEQ multiplex PCR; TCRdb stores just in-frame clones and leaves some out. Of around 81,000 clones in the sample, roughly 88% were seen once. The CDR3 is 15 residues long. Between the trimmed V and J ends, which lost 4 bases and 7 bases, there was a span of 18 bases. Looked up from germline, CDR1 is SGHRS and CDR2 is YFSETQ. The starting material was CD4+ or CD8+ T cells sorted from blood, obtained in a trial of the OX40 agonist ivuxolimab. This sequence was found in an adult with an advanced solid tumor such as melanoma, head and neck, liver or kidney cancer. The rearrangement links TRBV5-1 to TRBJ1-3, with TRBD1 as a possible D gene (6 bases). CDR3 nucleotides: TGCGCCAGCAGCCCGGGGGGCATCGGGGGGAACACCATATATTTT. Encoded protein: CASSPGGIGGNTIYF.